The source of this T cell receptor (beta chain) is a study of blood T cell repertoires in COVID-19. Study-level information: Sites in the United States, Italy and Spain provided acute and convalescent COVID-19 samples.

The ends were cut back, 6 bases at V and 8 bases at J, with 14 bases in the middle. CDR3 size: 14 residues. Germline V gene lookup returns CDR1 SNHLY and CDR2 FYNNEI. How the authors handled the data: Quantification of nucleated cells was approximated via reference gene primer amplification. Sequenced by immunoSEQ multiplex PCR; TCRdb stores in-frame clones only, minus some. V, J and clone size were drawn from that table, and D and trimming were deduced from the DNA. Of about 94,000 clones listed, 86% are singletons. The clonotype originates from a woman in her sixties or seventies in a cohort sampled during active or convalescent COVID-19. This sequence joins TRBV2 and TRBJ1-6; unclear D gene. Sequences were obtained from peripheral blood. CDR3 DNA sequence: TGTGCCAGCAGGCCGGGGTTTGAGTATTCACCCCTCCACTTT. This sequence encodes CASRPGFEYSPLHF.